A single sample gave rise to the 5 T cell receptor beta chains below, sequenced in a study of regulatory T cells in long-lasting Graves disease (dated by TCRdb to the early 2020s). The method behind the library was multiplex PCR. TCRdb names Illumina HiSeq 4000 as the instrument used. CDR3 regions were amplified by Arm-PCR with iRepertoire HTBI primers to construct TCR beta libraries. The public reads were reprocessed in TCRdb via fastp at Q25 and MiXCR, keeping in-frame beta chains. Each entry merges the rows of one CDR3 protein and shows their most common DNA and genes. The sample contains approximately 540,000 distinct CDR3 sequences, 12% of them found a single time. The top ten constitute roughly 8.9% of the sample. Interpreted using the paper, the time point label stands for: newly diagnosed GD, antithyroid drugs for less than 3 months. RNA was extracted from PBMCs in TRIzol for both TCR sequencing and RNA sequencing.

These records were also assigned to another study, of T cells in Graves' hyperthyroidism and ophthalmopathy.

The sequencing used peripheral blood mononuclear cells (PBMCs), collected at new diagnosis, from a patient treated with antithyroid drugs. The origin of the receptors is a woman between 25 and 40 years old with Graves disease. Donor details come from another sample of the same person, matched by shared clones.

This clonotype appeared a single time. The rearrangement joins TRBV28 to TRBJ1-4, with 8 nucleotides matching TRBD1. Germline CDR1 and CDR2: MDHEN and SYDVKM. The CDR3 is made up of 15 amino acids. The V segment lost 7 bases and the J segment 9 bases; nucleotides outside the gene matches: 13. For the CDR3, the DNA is TGTGCCAGCAACGGGCATCAGGGGGCGACGAAAAAACTGTTTTTT. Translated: CASNGHQGATKKLFF.

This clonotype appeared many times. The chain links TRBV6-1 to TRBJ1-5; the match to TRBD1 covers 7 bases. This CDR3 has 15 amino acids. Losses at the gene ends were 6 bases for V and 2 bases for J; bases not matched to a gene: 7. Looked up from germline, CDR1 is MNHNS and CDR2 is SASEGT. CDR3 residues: CASRPSGTGNQPQHF. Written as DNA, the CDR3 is TGTGCCAGCAGGCCTTCCGGGACAGGCAATCAGCCCCAGCATTTT.

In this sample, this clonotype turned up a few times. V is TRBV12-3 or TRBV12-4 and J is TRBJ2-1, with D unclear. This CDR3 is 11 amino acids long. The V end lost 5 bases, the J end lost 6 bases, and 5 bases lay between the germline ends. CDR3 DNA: TGTGCCAGCAGTCCCGGCAATGAGCAGTTCTTC. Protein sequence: CASSPGNEQFF.

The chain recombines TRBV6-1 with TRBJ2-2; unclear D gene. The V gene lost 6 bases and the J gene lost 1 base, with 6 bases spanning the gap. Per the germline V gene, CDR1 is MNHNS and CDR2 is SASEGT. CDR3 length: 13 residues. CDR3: CASRSRNTGELFF. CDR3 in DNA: TGTGCCAGCAGGTCTAGGAACACCGGGGAGCTGTTTTTT.

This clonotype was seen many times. CDR3 region: CAISSLAGALNEQFF. CDR3 bases: TGTGCCATCAGTTCCCTAGCGGGGGCCCTCAATGAGCAGTTCTTC. V and J are TRBV10-3 and TRBJ2-1; TRBD2 agrees at 10 bases. The CDR3 is made up of 15 amino acids. Germline-derived CDR1 and CDR2 are ENHRY and SYGVKD. Unmatched junction bases numbered 7, after V lost 5 bases and J lost 6 bases.